This T cell receptor (beta chain) was identified in a study of blood T cell repertoires in COVID-19. Study summary: Samples of COVID-19 (acute and convalescent) were obtained from the United States, Italy and Spain. The analysed material was cDNA or gDNA that came from T cells, B-cell-depleted T cells, or PBMCs.

CDR1 and CDR2 (germline): KGHSH, LQKENI. This CDR3 region has 13 residues. The V and J ends lost 3 bases and 8 bases, in that order; junction bases with no gene match: 4. Per the authors' pipeline: Estimation of nucleated cell counts was performed using reference gene primer amplification. TCRdb's copy holds only in-frame clones and misses some; the assay was immunoSEQ multiplex PCR. V and J calls and clone size are given by that table; D and trimming were obtained from the DNA. The sample lists 45,000 to 55,000 clones; roughly 91% were seen once. The V call is TRBV18, the J call TRBJ1-2; 9 positions match TRBD1. Material for sequencing was peripheral blood. The clonotype comes from a man aged 50 to 59 with active COVID-19. In DNA form, the CDR3 reads TGTGCCAGCTCACCGGGACAGGGCTACGGCTACACCTTC. It specifies CASSPGQGYGYTF.